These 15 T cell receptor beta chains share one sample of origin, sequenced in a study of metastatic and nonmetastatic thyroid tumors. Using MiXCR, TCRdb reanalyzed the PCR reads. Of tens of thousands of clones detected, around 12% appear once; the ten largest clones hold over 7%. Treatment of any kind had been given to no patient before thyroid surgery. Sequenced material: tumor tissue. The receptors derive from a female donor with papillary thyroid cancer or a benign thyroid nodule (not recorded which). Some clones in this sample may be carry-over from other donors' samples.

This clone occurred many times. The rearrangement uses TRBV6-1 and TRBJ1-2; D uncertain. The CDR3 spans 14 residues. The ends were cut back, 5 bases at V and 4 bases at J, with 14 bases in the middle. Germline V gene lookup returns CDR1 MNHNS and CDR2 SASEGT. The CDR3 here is CASSPPGGSYGYTF. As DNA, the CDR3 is TGTGCCAGCAGTCCGCCCGGTGGGAGCTATGGCTACACCTTC.

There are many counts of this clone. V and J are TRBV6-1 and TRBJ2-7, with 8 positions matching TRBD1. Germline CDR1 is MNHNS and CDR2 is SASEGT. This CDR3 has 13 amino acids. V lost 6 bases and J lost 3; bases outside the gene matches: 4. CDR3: CASSNDRGYEQYF. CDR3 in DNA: TGTGCCAGCAGCAACGACAGGGGCTACGAGCAGTACTTC.

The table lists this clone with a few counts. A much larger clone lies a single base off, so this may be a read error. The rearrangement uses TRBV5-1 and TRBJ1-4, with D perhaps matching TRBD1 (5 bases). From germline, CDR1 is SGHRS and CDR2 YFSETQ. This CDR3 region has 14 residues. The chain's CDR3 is CASRRDSDNGKLFF. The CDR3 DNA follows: TGCGCCAGCCGTAGAGACAGCGATAATGGAAAACTGTTTTTT.

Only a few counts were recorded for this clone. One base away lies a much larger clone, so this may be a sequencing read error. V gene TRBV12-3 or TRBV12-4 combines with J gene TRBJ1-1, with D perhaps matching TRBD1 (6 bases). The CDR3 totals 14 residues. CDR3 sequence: CARSLTGENTEAFF. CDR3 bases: TGTGCCAGAAGTTTGACAGGTGAGAACACTGAAGCTTTCTTT.

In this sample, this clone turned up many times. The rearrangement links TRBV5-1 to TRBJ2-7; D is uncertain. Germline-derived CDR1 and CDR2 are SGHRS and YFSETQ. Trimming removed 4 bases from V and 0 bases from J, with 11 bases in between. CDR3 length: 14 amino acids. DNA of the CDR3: TGCGCCAGCAGCCGTGGTGGGAACTCCTACGAGCAGTACTTC. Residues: CASSRGGNSYEQYF.

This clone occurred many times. CDR3 amino acids: CASSLEPLAKNIQYF. The DNA for the CDR3 is TGTGCCAGCAGCTTAGAACCCCTAGCCAAAAACATTCAGTACTTC. The chain recombines TRBV11-1 with TRBJ2-4; no clear D. This CDR3 is built from 15 residues. Germline V gene sequence: CDR1 SGHAT, CDR2 FQDESV (reference sequence). The ends were cut back, 1 base at V and 0 bases at J, with 7 bases in the middle.

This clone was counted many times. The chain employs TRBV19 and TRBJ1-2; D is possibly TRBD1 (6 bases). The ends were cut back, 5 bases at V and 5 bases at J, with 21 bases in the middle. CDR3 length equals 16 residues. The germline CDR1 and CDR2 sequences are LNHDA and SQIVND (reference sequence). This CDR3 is CASSSGAGAGAYGYTF. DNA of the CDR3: TGTGCCAGTAGTTCCGGAGCTGGGGCGGGGGCGTATGGCTACACCTTC. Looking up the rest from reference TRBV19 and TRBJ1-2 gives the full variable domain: DGGITQSPKYLFRKEGQNVTLSCEQNLNHDAMYWYRQDPGQGLRLIYYSQIVNDFQKGDIAEGYSVSREKKESFPLTVTSAQKNPTAFYLCASSSGAGAGAYGYTFGSGTRLTVV.

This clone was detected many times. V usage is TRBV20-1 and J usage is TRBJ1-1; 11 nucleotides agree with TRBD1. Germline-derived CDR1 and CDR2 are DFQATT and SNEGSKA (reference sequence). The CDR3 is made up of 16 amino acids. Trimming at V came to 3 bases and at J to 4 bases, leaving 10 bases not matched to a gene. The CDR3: CSARRGQGEWSTEAFF. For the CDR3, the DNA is TGCAGTGCTAGGAGGGGACAGGGGGAGTGGAGCACTGAAGCTTTCTTT.

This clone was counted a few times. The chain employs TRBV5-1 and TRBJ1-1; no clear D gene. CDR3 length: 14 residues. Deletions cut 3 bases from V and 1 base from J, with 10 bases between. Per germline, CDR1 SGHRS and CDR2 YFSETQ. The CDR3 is CASSYLDGNTEAFF. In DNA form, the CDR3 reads TGCGCCAGCAGCTACCTGGACGGGAACACTGAAGCTTTCTTT.

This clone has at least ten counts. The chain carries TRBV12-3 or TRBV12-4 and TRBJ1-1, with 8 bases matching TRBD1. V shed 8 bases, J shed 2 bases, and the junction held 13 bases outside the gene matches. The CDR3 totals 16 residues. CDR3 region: CASLSRQGALNTEAFF. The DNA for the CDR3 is TGTGCCAGCTTGTCGCGCCAGGGGGCCCTAAACACTGAAGCTTTCTTT.

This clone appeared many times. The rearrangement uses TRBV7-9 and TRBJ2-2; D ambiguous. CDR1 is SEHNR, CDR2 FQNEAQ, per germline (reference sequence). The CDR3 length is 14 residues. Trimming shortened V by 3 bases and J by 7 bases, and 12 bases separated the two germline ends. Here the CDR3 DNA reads TGTGCCAGCAGCTTTACGAGTGGCTACGGGGAGCTGTTTTTT. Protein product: CASSFTSGYGELFF.

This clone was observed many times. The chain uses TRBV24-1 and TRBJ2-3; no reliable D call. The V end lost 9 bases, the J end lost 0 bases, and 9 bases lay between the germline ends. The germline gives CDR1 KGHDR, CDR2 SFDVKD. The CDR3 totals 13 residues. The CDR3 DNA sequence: TGTGCCACCCGCGGCGGAAGCACAGATACGCAGTATTTT. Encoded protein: CATRGGSTDTQYF.

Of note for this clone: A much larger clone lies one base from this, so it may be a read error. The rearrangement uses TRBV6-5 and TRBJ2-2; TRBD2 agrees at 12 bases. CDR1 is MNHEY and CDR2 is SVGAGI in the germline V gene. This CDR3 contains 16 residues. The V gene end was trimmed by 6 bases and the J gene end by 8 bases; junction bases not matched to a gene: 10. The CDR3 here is CASSLGLAGLLGELFF. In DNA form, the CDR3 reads TGTGCCAGCAGCTTAGGACTAGCGGGACTGTTAGGGGAGCTGTTTTTT.

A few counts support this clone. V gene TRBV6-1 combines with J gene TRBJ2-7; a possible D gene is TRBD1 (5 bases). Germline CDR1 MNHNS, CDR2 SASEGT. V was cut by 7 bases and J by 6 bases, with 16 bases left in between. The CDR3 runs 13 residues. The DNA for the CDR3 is TGTGCCAGCACCACAGGTGTGTGTAGCGAGCAGTACTTC. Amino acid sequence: CASTTGVCSEQYF.

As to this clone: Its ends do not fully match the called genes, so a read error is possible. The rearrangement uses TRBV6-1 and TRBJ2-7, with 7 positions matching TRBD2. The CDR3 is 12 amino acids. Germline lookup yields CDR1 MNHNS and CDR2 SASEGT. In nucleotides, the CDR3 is TGTTCCAGCAGCTGGGGAGGGTCCGAGCAGTACTTC. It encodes CSSSWGGSEQYF.